The sequence of this T cell receptor beta chain was determined in a study of blood T cell repertoires in COVID-19. At the level of the study: Specimens from acute and convalescent COVID-19 originated in the United States, Italy and Spain.

Per the authors' pipeline: Researchers report that nucleated cell counts were estimated from reference gene primer amplification. Profiling relied on immunoSEQ multiplex PCR, and the TCRdb table lists in-frame clones only, not all of them. Clonal size and the V and J genes are those of that table, whereas D and trimming came from the DNA. Seen here are some 48,000 clones, 80% to 90% observed once, and the top ten hold less than 50%. The germline CDR1 and CDR2 sequences are MNHEY and SMNVEV (reference sequence). This CDR3 is built from 15 residues. V lost 6 bases and J lost 3, with 17 bases in between.

The sequenced material came from peripheral blood. The chain recombines TRBV27 with TRBJ1-1, with D possibly TRBD1 on 6 matching bases. This clonotype originated in a human donor in a cohort sampled during active COVID-19. CDR3 bases: TGTGCCAGCAGACCCCGGGGGGCGGGGTACACTGAAGCTTTCTTT. It translates to CASRPRGAGYTEAFF.